Listed here are 11 T cell receptor beta chains from one sample, sequenced in a study of neurological immune-mediated disorders. TCRdb independently ran MiXCR on the 5' RACE reads; one entry per CDR3 protein. The table has tens of thousands of distinct CDR3 sequences, about a tenth seen once. The sequenced material came from PBMCs. All receptors derive from a woman aged 40 to 50 with HTLV-1-associated myelopathy (HAM/TSP).

The table lists this clonotype with many counts. The junction differs from germline at one of its ends, possibly a read error. The gene calls are TRBV11-1 and TRBJ2-7; D is ambiguous. The CDR3 spans 15 residues. CDR1 is SGHAT, CDR2 FQDESV, per germline (reference sequence). The CDR3 here is CASSLGAPSSFEQYF. The CDR3 DNA follows: TGTGCCAGCAGCTTAGGAGCCCCCAGCTCCTTCGAGCAGTACTTC.

This clonotype was counted ten times or more. The V gene is TRBV7-2, the J gene TRBJ2-3, with 11 positions matching TRBD2. The V and J ends lost 1 base and 2 bases, in that order; junction bases with no gene match: 2. Per germline, CDR1 SGHTA and CDR2 FQGNSA. The CDR3 is 16 amino acids. For the CDR3, the DNA is TGTGCCAGCAGCTTAGGACTAGCGGGATACACAGATACGCAGTATTTT. Amino acid sequence: CASSLGLAGYTDTQYF. Based on the CDR3 plus reference TRBV7-2 and TRBJ2-3, the full variable domain is GAGVSQSPSNKVTEKGKDVELRCDPISGHTALYWYRQSLGQGLEFLIYFQGNSAPDKSGLPSDRFSAERTGGSVSTLTIQRTQQEDSAVYLCASSLGLAGYTDTQYFGPGTRLTVL.

This clonotype was counted at least ten times. The chain recombines TRBV11-2 with TRBJ2-1; no firm D call. V lost 5 bases and J 0 bases, leaving 11 bases between the germline ends. Germline loops: CDR1 SGHAT, CDR2 FQNNGV. The CDR3 covers 15 residues. CDR3 sequence (DNA): TGTGCCAGCAGCCTCCTGCCCTACTCCTACAATGAGCAGTTCTTC. Amino acid sequence: CASSLLPYSYNEQFF. Full variable domain (rest looked up from reference TRBV11-2 and TRBJ2-1): EAGVAQSPRYKIIEKRQSVAFWCNPISGHATLYWYQQILGQGPKLLIQFQNNGVVDDSQLPKDRFSAERLKGVDSTLKIQPAKLEDSAVYLCASSLLPYSYNEQFFGPGTRLTVL.

This clonotype showed up just once. Being one base from a much bigger clone, this may be a read error. This chain uses TRBV5-1 with TRBJ2-7, with TRBD1 as a possible D gene (5 bases). Germline CDR1 reads SGHRS; CDR2 reads YFSETQ. V shed 0 bases and J shed 5 bases, with 12 bases lying between them. This CDR3 contains 14 residues. Here the CDR3 reads CASSLGARVHEQYF. The CDR3 coding sequence is TGCGCCAGCAGCTTGGGGGCCAGGGTCCACGAGCAGTACTTC.

The sample holds many counts of this clonotype. V is TRBV10-3 and J is TRBJ2-7, with 8 positions matching TRBD1. CDR1 and CDR2 from the germline V gene are ENHRY and SYGVKD. CDR3 length: 13 residues. V gave up 5 bases and J gave up 3 bases; unmatched junction bases: 3. The CDR3 bases are TGTGCCATCAGTTCGGGACAGGACTACGAGCAGTACTTC. This codes for CAISSGQDYEQYF.

A remark on this clonotype: Since a much larger clone is just one base distant, this may be a read error. The chain recombines TRBV18 with TRBJ2-5; TRBD2 matches at 7 bases. CDR1 is KGHSH and CDR2 is LQKENI in the germline V gene. CDR3 length: 16 residues. The DNA of the CDR3 is TGTGCCAGCTCACCACGGGCGGCTAGCGGCCAACAGACCCAGTACTTC. Residues: CASSPRAASGQQTQYF.

In this sample, this clonotype turned up many times. The rearrangement uses TRBV7-3 and TRBJ1-3, with D maybe TRBD1 (5 bases). Trimming left V 3 bases short and J 3 bases short, with 6 bases between. The CDR3 length is 13 residues. Germline assignment: CDR1 SGHTA and CDR2 FQGTGA. CDR3 nucleotide sequence: TGTGCCAGCAGCTTGGGACTTGGAAACACCATATATTTT. Its protein is CASSLGLGNTIYF.

The table lists this clonotype with many counts. V and J are TRBV4-3 and TRBJ1-6; no firm D call. Germline V lookup: CDR1 LGHNA, CDR2 YSLEER. V lost 0 bases, J lost 4 bases, and 7 bases lay in between. CDR3 length: 15 amino acids. The CDR3 coding sequence is TGCGCCAGCAGCCAAGATCGGAGTTATAATTCACCCCTCCACTTT. It translates to CASSQDRSYNSPLHF.

This clonotype came up many times. V usage is TRBV5-1 and J usage is TRBJ1-2; D is possibly TRBD1 (5 bases). The CDR3 totals 14 residues. The V gene lost 2 bases and the J gene lost 4 bases, with 12 bases spanning the gap. The V gene's germline CDR1 is SGHRS and CDR2 YFSETQ. CDR3 region: CASSFRDSSYGYTF. The DNA for the CDR3 is TGCGCCAGCAGCTTCAGGGATTCTAGCTATGGCTACACCTTC.

The chain recombines TRBV7-9 with TRBJ1-1; D remains ambiguous. V gave up 7 bases and J gave up 7 bases, with 16 bases separating them. The CDR3 loop spans 13 amino acids. Germline CDR1 and CDR2: SEHNR and FQNEAQ (reference sequence). For the CDR3, the DNA is TGTGCCAGCACCCCGAAAGGGCAGGATGAAGCTTTCTTT. It encodes CASTPKGQDEAFF.

This clonotype was seen a handful of times. V usage is TRBV7-9 and J usage is TRBJ1-5; a weak D match, TRBD1 (6 bases). V was pared by 5 bases and J by 3 bases, with 11 bases between. Germline CDR1 reads SEHNR; CDR2 reads FQNEAQ (reference sequence). The CDR3 is 14 amino acids. The CDR3 reads CASSQQGNNQPQHF. CDR3 coding DNA: TGTGCCAGCAGCCAACAGGGTAACAATCAGCCCCAGCATTTT.